This is a list of T cell receptor beta chains from one sample in a study of CD8 T cells in ankylosing spondylitis. TCRdb re-derived calls from the 5' RACE reads in MiXCR, one entry per CDR3 protein. This sample has about 200,000 distinct CDR3 sequences, with 9.5% to 15% found just once. Sample: blood, either unsorted or a sorted T cell fraction (not recorded which). These receptors all stem from a male donor with ankylosing spondylitis or in good health (not recorded which). The CDR3 runs from the conserved cysteine through the conserved F or W. Each record gives: J gene, clone size, D gene, V gene, CDR3 DNA, CDR3 protein. The D gene is left open where the match is weak. Size tells how often a clone was seen (once, few, many) or the class of an expanded clone, and some rows leave it out.

TRBJ2-1	-	-	TRBV6-2/TRBV6-3	TGTGCCGGGGGAGCGGGTTACAATGAGCAGTTCTTC	CAGGAGYNEQFF
TRBJ1-2	-	-	TRBV7-9	TGTGCCAGCAGCCCAACCCGGGCGGGGGCGGCTAACTATGGCTACACCTTC	CASSPTRAGAANYGYTF
TRBJ2-7	many	TRBD1	TRBV29-1	TGCAGCGTCGCGGGACAGGGATACGAGCAGTACTTC	CSVAGQGYEQYF
TRBJ2-7	few	TRBD1	TRBV5-1	TGCGCCAGCAGCTTAGTAACAGGGGGCCGGGGATCCTACGAGCAGTACTTC	CASSLVTGGRGSYEQYF
TRBJ2-2	-	-	TRBV12-3/TRBV12-4	TGTGCCAGCAGTTCGAAGAGCGGGGAGCTGTTTTTT	CASSSKSGELFF
TRBJ2-1	-	-	TRBV4-1	TGCGCCAGCAGCCAAGATACGGGCACAGGATCCTACAATGAGCAGTTCTTC	CASSQDTGTGSYNEQFF
TRBJ1-5	few	-	TRBV4-2	TGTGCCAGCAGCCAAGAGGAAGGCCAGCCCCAGCATTTT	CASSQEEGQPQHF
TRBJ2-7	-	TRBD2	TRBV7-8	TGTGCCAGCAGCTTAGAGCTAGCGGGAGGTAACCCATACGAGCAGTACTTC	CASSLELAGGNPYEQYF
TRBJ2-5	many	-	TRBV28	TGTGCCAGCAGTCCCCCCCCTGGGGCAGGGCTAAGCTACCAAGAGACCCAGTACTTC	CASSPPPGAGLSYQETQYF
TRBJ1-1	few	TRBD1	TRBV19	TGTGCCAGTAGAAACTTGACAGGGGTAAACACTGAAGCTTTCTTT	CASRNLTGVNTEAFF
TRBJ2-3	-	-	TRBV15	TGTGCCACCAGCAGAGATTATGGGGGGCAGACAGAAACGCAGTATTTT	CATSRDYGGQTETQYF
TRBJ2-7	few	-	TRBV7-2	TGTGCCAGCAGCTTAGCCCCAACAGGGTTTGAGCAGTACTTC	CASSLAPTGFEQYF
TRBJ2-7	-	-	TRBV27	TGTGCCAGCAGTTTCTGGGGACGTTCGGGGGAGCAGTACTTC	CASSFWGRSGEQYF
TRBJ2-1	few	TRBD2	TRBV14	TGTGCCAGCAGCCAAGTGAGCGGGAGCTACAATGAGCAGTTCTTC	CASSQVSGSYNEQFF
TRBJ1-4	-	TRBD1	TRBV4-1	TGCGCCAGCAGCCAAGAGGGACAGGGTGTAAAACTGTTTTTT	CASSQEGQGVKLFF
TRBJ2-7	-	-	TRBV7-8	TGTGCCAGCAGCCACCGGGACACTCCCTACGAGCAGTACTTC	CASSHRDTPYEQYF
TRBJ2-7	many	-	TRBV11-2	TGTGCCAGCAGCTTAGTACAGGGAGTGGTCTACGAGCAGTACTTC	CASSLVQGVVYEQYF
TRBJ2-7	-	TRBD2	TRBV5-1	TGCGCCAGCAGCTTGGGCCTAGCGGGGGGTGTGTACGAGCAGTACTTC	CASSLGLAGGVYEQYF
TRBJ1-2	-	-	TRBV25-1	TGTGCCAGCAGCTACGGGTTGACGGACTATGGCTACACCTTC	CASSYGLTDYGYTF
TRBJ2-5	few	-	TRBV9	TGTGCCAGCAGCGCTGGACACTTCCAAGAGACCCAGTACTTC	CASSAGHFQETQYF
TRBJ2-1	many	TRBD1	TRBV5-6	TGTGCCAGCAGCCGAGGGACAGGGGTTAGCGATGAGCAGTTCTTC	CASSRGTGVSDEQFF
TRBJ2-1	-	-	TRBV20-1	TGCAGTGCTAGAAGCTTCTCCCTCTCCAATGAGCAGTTCTTC	CSARSFSLSNEQFF
TRBJ2-1	many	TRBD2	TRBV12-3/TRBV12-4	TGTGCCAGCCACAACAGCGGGAGTAATGAGCAGTTCTTC	CASHNSGSNEQFF
TRBJ2-5	few	-	TRBV6-1	TGTGCCAGCAGCACCTCTGGAGCCCCCGGGGTAGAGACCCAGTACTTC	CASSTSGAPGVETQYF
TRBJ2-5	-	TRBD1	TRBV7-9	TGTGTCGGCACCCGGACAGGGGAGGAGACCCAGTACTTC	CVGTRTGEETQYF
TRBJ1-2	-	TRBD1	TRBV20-1	TGCAGTGCTAGGACAGGGATCACCTATGGCTACACCTTC	CSARTGITYGYTF
TRBJ2-3	-	-	TRBV10-3	TGTGCCATCAGTGAAGGGAGGTCGACGGGAAGCACAGATACGCAGTATTTT	CAISEGRSTGSTDTQYF
TRBJ1-1	few	TRBD1	TRBV2	TGTGCCAGCAGCCAACCAACAGGGGTGGACACTGAAGCTTTCTTT	CASSQPTGVDTEAFF
TRBJ2-1	-	-	TRBV27	TGTGCCAGCAACCCCCGGGGGGCCCAGATCTACAATGAGCAGTTCTTC	CASNPRGAQIYNEQFF
TRBJ2-7	-	-	TRBV11-1	TGTGCCAGCAGTCATGGCCCTCCGAAGGAGCAGTACTTC	CASSHGPPKEQYF
TRBJ2-1	few	TRBD2	TRBV25-1	TGTGCCAGCCGTAGACTAGCGGGAGGATTGGATGAGCAGTTCTTC	CASRRLAGGLDEQFF
TRBJ2-7	-	-	TRBV20-1	TGCAGTGCGGTTGTCTCCTACGAGCAGTACTTC	CSAVVSYEQYF
TRBJ2-1	many	TRBD2	TRBV5-1	TGCGCCAGCAGCCCGGGACTAGCGGTATACAATGAGCAGTTCTTC	CASSPGLAVYNEQFF
TRBJ1-1	-	-	TRBV15	TGTGCCACCAGCAGAACTCTACAACTGAACACTGAAGCTTTCTTT	CATSRTLQLNTEAFF
TRBJ2-5	-	TRBD2	TRBV11-2	TGTGCCAGTGGGGGGGGTAACCAAGAGACCCAGTACTTC	CASGGGNQETQYF
TRBJ2-1	-	-	TRBV20-1	TGCAGTGCTAGGGGGACGTCGGACAATGAGCAGTTCTTC	CSARGTSDNEQFF
TRBJ1-1	many	-	TRBV3-1	TGTGCCAGCAGCCAAGAGGGTTGGACTGAAGCTTTCTTT	CASSQEGWTEAFF
TRBJ1-1	many	TRBD1	TRBV5-5	TGTGCCAGCAGCTCCGGGACAGGGACGCGTGAAGCTTTCTTT	CASSSGTGTREAFF
TRBJ1-1	few	-	TRBV5-1	TGCGCCAGCAGCCCGGGGTGGAGTAGGGGCGACACTGAAGCTTTCTTT	CASSPGWSRGDTEAFF
TRBJ2-7	many	TRBD2	TRBV5-1	TGCGCCAGCAGCTTCTATAGCGGGGGAAGCTACGAGCAGTACTTC	CASSFYSGGSYEQYF